A selection of T cell receptor beta chains follows, all from one sample in a study of blood T cell repertoires in COVID-19. The table came from immunoSEQ multiplex PCR; TCRdb's copy has only in-frame clones and leaves some out. The data show about 140,000 clones, with around nine tenths seen just once and more than 6.5% held by the top ten. Sequencing was performed on peripheral blood. The receptors derive from a woman aged 50 to 60 with active or convalescent COVID-19. Each CDR3 is given without its conserved first and last residue. Each record gives: D gene, J gene, clone size, V gene, CDR3 protein. The D gene is left open where the match is weak. Clone sizes are given selectively: once, few, many, or a class where the clone is expanded.

D: -
J: TRBJ2-7
size: -
V: TRBV5-8
CDR3: ASSLWQNSYEQY

D: TRBD1
J: TRBJ2-1
size: once
V: TRBV18
CDR3: ASSPPNGGQGGGEQF

D: TRBD2
J: TRBJ2-5
size: -
V: TRBV7-3
CDR3: ASSLLAGGRETQY

D: -
J: TRBJ1-1
size: -
V: TRBV27
CDR3: ASSFRGTNTEAF

D: TRBD1
J: TRBJ2-3
size: -
V: TRBV2
CDR3: ASGDRGRADTQY

D: TRBD2
J: TRBJ2-3
size: -
V: TRBV7-2
CDR3: ASSLLYGTSLDTQY

D: TRBD1
J: TRBJ1-1
size: -
V: TRBV4-3
CDR3: ASSHNQGGAF

D: -
J: TRBJ1-6
size: -
V: TRBV7-6
CDR3: ASSLTSPGLNSPLH

D: -
J: TRBJ2-1
size: -
V: TRBV5-1
CDR3: ASSLVGTNNEQF

D: -
J: TRBJ1-5
size: -
V: TRBV7-2
CDR3: ASSSGTRYQPQH

D: -
J: TRBJ1-5
size: -
V: TRBV2
CDR3: ASSRDRFSNQPQH

D: TRBD1
J: TRBJ1-2
size: -
V: TRBV10-3
CDR3: AISSGDRLRYT

D: TRBD2
J: TRBJ2-1
size: -
V: TRBV11-3
CDR3: ASSPTGTSVYNEQF

D: TRBD2
J: TRBJ2-7
size: -
V: TRBV30
CDR3: AWGSGTYEQY

D: -
J: TRBJ2-7
size: -
V: TRBV2
CDR3: ASGETYEQY

D: -
J: TRBJ1-1
size: -
V: TRBV15
CDR3: ATSRDHTGSTEAF

D: TRBD2
J: TRBJ2-3
size: -
V: TRBV9
CDR3: ASSLSGASTDTQY

D: TRBD1
J: TRBJ1-1
size: -
V: TRBV3-1/TRBV3-2
CDR3: ASSLSGGPTEAF

D: -
J: TRBJ1-1
size: -
V: TRBV19
CDR3: ASSQQTNTEAF

D: -
J: TRBJ2-5
size: -
V: TRBV7-9
CDR3: ASSLVWGPETQY

D: -
J: TRBJ2-3
size: -
V: TRBV5-1
CDR3: ASSLERDIGTDTQY

D: -
J: TRBJ2-2
size: few
V: TRBV5-5
CDR3: ASNDWGQGRITGELF

D: -
J: TRBJ1-5
size: -
V: TRBV9
CDR3: ASSVDSGQPQH

D: -
J: TRBJ1-2
size: -
V: TRBV12-2
CDR3: ASRPPTRRGNYGYT

D: -
J: TRBJ1-6
size: -
V: TRBV19
CDR3: ASSTPPQGNNSPLH

D: TRBD2
J: TRBJ2-1
size: -
V: TRBV28
CDR3: ASSGPGLAGVFQF

D: TRBD2
J: TRBJ2-4
size: -
V: TRBV5-8
CDR3: ASSFSSGRNIQY

D: TRBD1
J: TRBJ2-1
size: -
V: TRBV3-1/TRBV3-2
CDR3: ASSRTGGFNEQF

D: -
J: TRBJ1-1
size: few
V: TRBV5-4
CDR3: ASSLTGTQEAF

D: -
J: TRBJ2-5
size: -
V: TRBV4-1
CDR3: ASSPRTFPQETQY

D: TRBD1
J: TRBJ2-2
size: -
V: TRBV24-1
CDR3: ATSTDRGGPTGELF

D: -
J: TRBJ1-5
size: -
V: TRBV27
CDR3: ASADRDNQPQH

D: TRBD1
J: TRBJ2-7
size: -
V: TRBV11-1
CDR3: ASSPGTGDSYEQY

D: -
J: TRBJ1-5
size: -
V: TRBV7-8
CDR3: ASSLEAGSKPQH

D: TRBD1
J: TRBJ2-1
size: once
V: TRBV30
CDR3: AWTRDSVNNEQF

D: TRBD1
J: TRBJ1-2
size: -
V: TRBV7-3
CDR3: ASSPGQGRGYT

D: -
J: TRBJ2-3
size: -
V: TRBV6-5
CDR3: ASSYVGARTDTQY

D: -
J: TRBJ1-5
size: -
V: TRBV19
CDR3: ASSISGAQNQPQH

D: -
J: TRBJ1-6
size: -
V: TRBV27
CDR3: ASSLAWSSYNSPLH

D: -
J: -
size: -
V: TRBV7-3
CDR3: ASSSRQGNTIY

D: -
J: TRBJ2-2
size: -
V: TRBV12-5
CDR3: ASGLGLANTGELF

D: -
J: TRBJ1-2
size: -
V: TRBV14
CDR3: ASSQGGGYGYT

D: -
J: TRBJ2-7
size: -
V: TRBV7-2
CDR3: ASSFISSSYEQY

D: -
J: TRBJ2-4
size: -
V: TRBV30
CDR3: ACRPGSNIQY

D: -
J: TRBJ1-2
size: -
V: TRBV6-4
CDR3: ASSSDEGQGSGYT

D: -
J: TRBJ2-1
size: -
V: TRBV7-9
CDR3: ASSLAGHPSSYNEQF

D: TRBD1
J: TRBJ2-1
size: -
V: TRBV5-1
CDR3: ASSLTGGSYNEQF

D: TRBD1
J: TRBJ1-3
size: once
V: TRBV19
CDR3: ASSIAGQSSGNTIY

D: -
J: TRBJ1-2
size: -
V: TRBV27
CDR3: ASGRGGYYGYT

D: -
J: TRBJ1-2
size: -
V: TRBV27
CDR3: ASSLSRGGGYGYT

D: TRBD2
J: TRBJ2-3
size: -
V: TRBV4-3
CDR3: ASSQLGLGGTDTQY

D: TRBD2
J: TRBJ2-5
size: -
V: TRBV28
CDR3: ASRKRAGQETQY

D: -
J: TRBJ1-2
size: -
V: TRBV30
CDR3: AWSVGGGAGYT